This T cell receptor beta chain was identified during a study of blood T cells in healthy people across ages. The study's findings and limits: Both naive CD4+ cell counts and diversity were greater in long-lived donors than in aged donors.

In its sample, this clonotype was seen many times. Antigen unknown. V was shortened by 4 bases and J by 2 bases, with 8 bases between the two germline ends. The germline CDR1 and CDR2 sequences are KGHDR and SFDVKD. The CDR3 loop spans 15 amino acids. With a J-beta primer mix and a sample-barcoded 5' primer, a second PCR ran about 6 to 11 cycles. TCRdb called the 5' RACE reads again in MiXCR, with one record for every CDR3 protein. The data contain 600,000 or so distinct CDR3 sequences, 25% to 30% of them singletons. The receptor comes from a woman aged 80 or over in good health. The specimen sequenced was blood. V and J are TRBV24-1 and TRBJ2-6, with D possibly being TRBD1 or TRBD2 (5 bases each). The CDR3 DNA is TGTGCCACCAGTGAGGGGACCGCTGGGGCCAACGTCCTGACTTTC. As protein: CATSEGTAGANVLTF.